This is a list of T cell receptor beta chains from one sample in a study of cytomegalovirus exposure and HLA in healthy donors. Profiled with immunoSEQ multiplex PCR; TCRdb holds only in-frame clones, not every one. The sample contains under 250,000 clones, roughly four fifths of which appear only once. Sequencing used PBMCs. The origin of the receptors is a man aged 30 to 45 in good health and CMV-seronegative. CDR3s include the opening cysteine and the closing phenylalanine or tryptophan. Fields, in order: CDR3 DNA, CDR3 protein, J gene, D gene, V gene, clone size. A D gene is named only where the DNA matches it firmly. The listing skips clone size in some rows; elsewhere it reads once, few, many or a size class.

CDR3 DNA: TGCGCCAGCAGCAAGGACAGCTATGAGCAGTTCTTC
CDR3 protein: CASSKDSYEQFF
J gene: TRBJ2-1
D gene: .
V gene: TRBV5-1
clone size: .

CDR3 DNA: TGTGCCAGCAGTGAAGTGGCCGCTTATAGCAATCAGCCCCAGCATTTT
CDR3 protein: CASSEVAAYSNQPQHF
J gene: TRBJ1-5
D gene: .
V gene: TRBV6-1
clone size: .

CDR3 DNA: TGTGCCAGCAGAGATGAAAACAGGGTCAGCAATCAGCCCCAGCATTTT
CDR3 protein: CASRDENRVSNQPQHF
J gene: TRBJ1-5
D gene: .
V gene: TRBV27
clone size: once

CDR3 DNA: TGTGCCAGCAGTTTAGTGGGACTAGCCTCATCTACGCAGTATTTT
CDR3 protein: CASSLVGLASSTQYF
J gene: TRBJ2-3
D gene: TRBD2
V gene: TRBV28
clone size: .

CDR3 DNA: TGCGCCAGCAGCCAGGGACGCGAAGGGGGCGAGCAGTACTTC
CDR3 protein: CASSQGREGGEQYF
J gene: TRBJ2-7
D gene: .
V gene: TRBV4-1
clone size: .

CDR3 DNA: TGTGCCAGCAGTTTACCCATGTCCCTAGGACTAGCGGATATGTCCTACAATGAGCAGTTCTTC
CDR3 protein: CASSLPMSLGLADMSYNEQFF
J gene: TRBJ2-1
D gene: TRBD2
V gene: TRBV28
clone size: .

CDR3 DNA: TGTGCCAGTAGTATAGCAGGGATGAACACTGAAGCTTTCTTT
CDR3 protein: CASSIAGMNTEAFF
J gene: TRBJ1-1
D gene: .
V gene: TRBV19
clone size: .

CDR3 DNA: TGTGCCAGTACTAACCCCGGGACTAGCGGGAGCGTTAGCTCCTACAATGAGCAGTTCTTC
CDR3 protein: CASTNPGTSGSVSSYNEQFF
J gene: TRBJ2-1
D gene: TRBD2
V gene: TRBV19
clone size: .

CDR3 DNA: TGTGCCATCCGTGACCCTCCTAGGGGAGCTTTCTTT
CDR3 protein: CAIRDPPRGAFF
J gene: TRBJ1-1
D gene: .
V gene: TRBV6-1
clone size: .

CDR3 DNA: TGCGCCAGCAGCGCGAAACTAGCGGGAGGGAATGAGCAGTTCTTC
CDR3 protein: CASSAKLAGGNEQFF
J gene: TRBJ2-1
D gene: TRBD2
V gene: TRBV5-1
clone size: .

CDR3 DNA: TGTGCCACCAGCAGAGATAGCCAGCGGGAAGACGGGGAGCTGTTTTTT
CDR3 protein: CATSRDSQREDGELFF
J gene: TRBJ2-2
D gene: TRBD2
V gene: TRBV15
clone size: .

CDR3 DNA: TGCGCCAGCAGCTTGGCCGGACAGTATCAAGAGACCCAGTACTTC
CDR3 protein: CASSLAGQYQETQYF
J gene: TRBJ2-5
D gene: .
V gene: TRBV5-1
clone size: .

CDR3 DNA: TGTGCCAGTAGTATAAGGGCTAGCGGGGACTACGAGCAGTACTTC
CDR3 protein: CASSIRASGDYEQYF
J gene: TRBJ2-7
D gene: TRBD2
V gene: TRBV19
clone size: .

CDR3 DNA: TGTGCCAGCAGTGCCCACGGACAGCCCTACGAGCAGTACTTC
CDR3 protein: CASSAHGQPYEQYF
J gene: TRBJ2-7
D gene: .
V gene: TRBV27
clone size: .

CDR3 DNA: TGTGCCAGTAGTGCGGGACTAGCGGGAGGGCAGATTTACAATGAGCAGTTCTTC
CDR3 protein: CASSAGLAGGQIYNEQFF
J gene: TRBJ2-1
D gene: TRBD2
V gene: TRBV19
clone size: .

CDR3 DNA: TGTGCCAGCTCACCAAACCGACAGGGATATAATTCACCCCTCCACTTT
CDR3 protein: CASSPNRQGYNSPLHF
J gene: TRBJ1-6
D gene: TRBD1
V gene: TRBV18
clone size: .

CDR3 DNA: TGTGCCAGCAGTTCGGACAGGCCCACTCCCACCTTC
CDR3 protein: CASSSDRPTPTF
J gene: TRBJ1-2
D gene: TRBD1
V gene: TRBV2
clone size: few

CDR3 DNA: TGTGCCAGCAGCCTTGGGCTAGCGGGAGGTATGGAGACCCAGTACTTC
CDR3 protein: CASSLGLAGGMETQYF
J gene: TRBJ2-5
D gene: TRBD2
V gene: TRBV11-2
clone size: .

CDR3 DNA: TGTGCCAGCAGGGCAGGGGCCTTAGCGCCATCCCATGAAAAACTGTTTTTT
CDR3 protein: CASRAGALAPSHEKLFF
J gene: TRBJ1-4
D gene: .
V gene: TRBV28
clone size: once

CDR3 DNA: TGTGCCAGCAGCGAGTGGACAGGGGTTGTTTCACCCCTCCACTTT
CDR3 protein: CASSEWTGVVSPLHF
J gene: TRBJ1-6
D gene: TRBD1
V gene: TRBV7-2
clone size: once

CDR3 DNA: TGTGCCAGCAGCCGGACTAGCGGGAGGTCCGCTGAGTACGAGCAGTACTTC
CDR3 protein: CASSRTSGRSAEYEQYF
J gene: TRBJ2-7
D gene: TRBD2
V gene: TRBV9
clone size: few

CDR3 DNA: TGCGCCAGCAGCTGGGAACAGGTGGTATCCTACGAGCAGTACTTC
CDR3 protein: CASSWEQVVSYEQYF
J gene: TRBJ2-7
D gene: .
V gene: TRBV5-1
clone size: .

CDR3 DNA: TGTGCCAGCTCATTTCTCGGGGACTACGAGCAGTACTTC
CDR3 protein: CASSFLGDYEQYF
J gene: TRBJ2-7
D gene: .
V gene: TRBV18
clone size: few

CDR3 DNA: TGTGCCAGCATCACTGAGAACTCCTACGAGCAGTACTTC
CDR3 protein: CASITENSYEQYF
J gene: TRBJ2-7
D gene: .
V gene: TRBV2
clone size: .

CDR3 DNA: TGTGCCAGCAGCCCCGCTTCGTTAGGGGTGACTGAAGCTTTCTTT
CDR3 protein: CASSPASLGVTEAFF
J gene: TRBJ1-1
D gene: .
V gene: TRBV6-5
clone size: .

CDR3 DNA: TGTGCCAGCAGCCGAGGACTGAGCTCCTACGAGCAGTACTTC
CDR3 protein: CASSRGLSSYEQYF
J gene: TRBJ2-7
D gene: .
V gene: TRBV27
clone size: .

CDR3 DNA: TGTGCCAGCAGCTTGGGGGCTAGCGGGAGGGAGGACAATGAGCAGTTCTTC
CDR3 protein: CASSLGASGREDNEQFF
J gene: TRBJ2-1
D gene: TRBD2
V gene: TRBV7-9
clone size: .

CDR3 DNA: TGTGCCAGCAGTTACCTACAGGGTCACACCGGGGAGCTGTTTTTT
CDR3 protein: CASSYLQGHTGELFF
J gene: TRBJ2-2
D gene: .
V gene: TRBV2
clone size: .

CDR3 DNA: TGTGCCAGCAGCGTAGCGGTGGGCGCGGGAGAGACCCAGTACTTC
CDR3 protein: CASSVAVGAGETQYF
J gene: TRBJ2-5
D gene: .
V gene: TRBV9
clone size: .

CDR3 DNA: TGTGCCAGCAGCATAGGGACAGTCCCAGGAGCTTTCTTT
CDR3 protein: CASSIGTVPGAFF
J gene: TRBJ1-1
D gene: TRBD1
V gene: TRBV7-9
clone size: few

CDR3 DNA: TGCGCCAGCAGCCCAACTAGCTTGGGACTCGATGAGCAGTTCTTC
CDR3 protein: CASSPTSLGLDEQFF
J gene: TRBJ2-1
D gene: .
V gene: TRBV5-1
clone size: .

CDR3 DNA: TGCGCCAGCAGCCAGCTAGCGGGCTCCTCCTCCTACAATGAGCAGTTCTTC
CDR3 protein: CASSQLAGSSSYNEQFF
J gene: TRBJ2-1
D gene: TRBD2
V gene: TRBV4-1
clone size: .

CDR3 DNA: TGTGCCAGTAGACAGACTGTTAGCAATCAGCCCCAGCATTTT
CDR3 protein: CASRQTVSNQPQHF
J gene: TRBJ1-5
D gene: .
V gene: TRBV27
clone size: few

CDR3 DNA: TGTGCCAGCAGCTTAGGGGCCAGCGGGAGAGGGACAGATACGCAGTATTTT
CDR3 protein: CASSLGASGRGTDTQYF
J gene: TRBJ2-3
D gene: TRBD2
V gene: TRBV7-9
clone size: .

CDR3 DNA: TGTGCCAGCAGCGTACGGACTGGCACAGATACGCAGTATTTT
CDR3 protein: CASSVRTGTDTQYF
J gene: TRBJ2-3
D gene: .
V gene: TRBV9
clone size: once

CDR3 DNA: TGTGCCAGCTCGCTATTATCGGGCTCCTACAATGAGCAGTTCTTC
CDR3 protein: CASSLLSGSYNEQFF
J gene: TRBJ2-1
D gene: .
V gene: TRBV18
clone size: .

CDR3 DNA: TGTGCCAGCAGTGACGGGACTAGCGACGCTGCAGATACGCAGTATTTT
CDR3 protein: CASSDGTSDAADTQYF
J gene: TRBJ2-3
D gene: TRBD2
V gene: TRBV25-1
clone size: .